In its sample, the clone carrying this T cell receptor (beta chain) was seen many times. Its antigen is unidentified. Amplification of TCR beta CDR3 regions used RNA transcripts. Following a first-round RT-PCR that used HTBI primers, a second-round multiplex PCR was carried out. TCRdb analysed the multiplex PCR reads with MiXCR anew, one entry per CDR3 protein. This sample has over a million distinct CDR3 sequences, with 35% to 40% found just once. The data were obtained in a study of Graves' ophthalmopathy and Graves' hyperthyroidism. Study observations and caveats: A majority of expanded thyroid clonotypes exceeding 0.001 frequency were likewise present in blood.

The CDR3 spans 12 residues. Germline lookup yields CDR1 SNHLY and CDR2 FYNNEI. Trimming stripped 7 bases from V and 3 bases from J, with 10 bases between. Enrolled hyperthyroidism patients had a new diagnosis, a duration under 2 months, and an age of 18 to 65. Clinicians diagnosed using symptoms, serum thyroxine, TRAb, thyroid ultrasound and orbital computed tomography. This clonotype was obtained from an adult man with Graves' hyperthyroidism. Sequenced input: peripheral blood or thyroid tissue (not recorded which). The chain employs TRBV2 and TRBJ2-7; D gene unclear. The CDR3: CASTGGGYEQYF. For the CDR3, the DNA is TGTGCCAGCACTGGCGGTGGCTACGAGCAGTACTTC. Full variable domain (outside the CDR3, taken from reference TRBV2 and TRBJ2-7): EPEVTQTPSHQVTQMGQEVILRCVPISNHLYFYWYRQILGQKVEFLVSFYNNEISEKSEIFDDQFSVERPDGSNFTLKIRSTKLEDSAMYFCASTGGGYEQYFGPGTRLTVT.